One sample yielded the 18 T cell receptor beta chains listed below, sequenced in a study of shared clonotypes between healthy human individuals. Sequencing was performed with immunoSEQ multiplex PCR; in TCRdb, only in-frame clones are kept and a portion is missing. The sample shows around 1,100,000 clones, 70% to 80% of them seen only once. Sequenced input: memory CD4+ T cells from PBMCs. Stated subset: CD45RA-negative fraction. These receptors were taken from a man between 18 and 35 years old in good health. Some clones in this sample may be carry-over from other donors' samples.

The chain uses TRBV19 and TRBJ1-2; TRBD1 agrees at 10 bases. V lost 4 bases, J lost 8 bases, and 7 bases stayed unmatched. The CDR3 length is 14 residues. CDR1 is LNHDA, CDR2 SQIVND, per germline (reference sequence). CDR3 residues: CASSSDRGLHGYTF. CDR3 bases: TGTGCCAGTAGTAGTGACAGGGGGCTTCACGGCTACACCTTC.

The rearrangement joins TRBV10-1 to TRBJ2-7; 12 bases are a match to TRBD2. The V and J ends lost 2 bases and 12 bases, in that order; junction bases with no gene match: 11. The CDR3 has 15 residues. Germline CDR1 is WNHNN and CDR2 is SYGVQD (reference sequence). DNA for the CDR3: TGCGCCAGCAGTGAGACGAGGACTAGCGGGGAATACCCGTACTTC. This gives the protein CASSETRTSGEYPYF.

V is TRBV7-8 and J is TRBJ2-2; TRBD1 agrees at 7 bases. V trimming: 5 bases; J trimming: 7 bases; junction bases outside the gene matches: 7. There are 14 residues in the CDR3. Germline V gives CDR1 SGHVS, CDR2 FQNEAQ. This CDR3 reads CASSARDRDGELFF. The CDR3 DNA sequence: TGTGCCAGCAGCGCCCGGGACAGAGACGGGGAGCTGTTTTTT.

V and J are TRBV28 and TRBJ2-1; D not certain. The germline V and J ends were trimmed by 5 bases and 3 bases, with 14 bases remaining between them. The CDR3 runs 15 residues. CDR1 is MDHEN and CDR2 is SYDVKM in the germline V gene. CDR3 DNA: TGTGCCAGCAGTCCCGGTGGCGGAGTCTACAATGAGCAGTTCTTC. Protein sequence: CASSPGGGVYNEQFF. The full variable domain, completed using reference TRBV28 and TRBJ2-1, is DVKVTQSSRYLVKRTGEKVFLECVQDMDHENMFWYRQDPGLGLRLIYFSYDVKMKEKGDIPEGYSVSREKKERFSLILESASTNQTSMYLCASSPGGGVYNEQFFGPGTRLTVL.

The J gene is TRBJ2-3, the V gene TRBV6-4; 12 bases agree with TRBD2. This CDR3 contains 17 residues. Germline V CDR1 and CDR2: MRHNA, SNTAGT. After removal of 7 bases from V and 0 bases from J, the junction contained 8 bases not matched to a gene. DNA for the CDR3: TGTGCCAGCACCGAGGAGGGGACTAGCGGGAGCACAGATACGCAGTATTTT. Translated, it gives CASTEEGTSGSTDTQYF.

This clone was seen a single time. V usage is TRBV5-1 and J usage is TRBJ2-7, with 7 bases lining up with TRBD2. Germline CDR1 reads SGHRS; CDR2 reads YFSETQ. The CDR3 runs 16 residues. V shed 4 bases, J shed 0 bases, and the junction held 10 bases outside the gene matches. DNA of the CDR3: TGCGCCAGCAGCCCCCAGGGAGGGACCCCCTCCTACGAGCAGTACTTC. The encoded protein is CASSPQGGTPSYEQYF.

This clone showed up just a few times. This chain connects TRBV7-9 to TRBJ1-4, with TRBD1 as a possible D gene (6 bases). The CDR3 extends over 13 amino acids. V dropped 5 bases and J dropped 8 bases, with 12 bases sitting between them. Germline V gives CDR1 SEHNR, CDR2 FQNEAQ (reference sequence). CDR3 DNA sequence: TGTGCCAGCAGCCTTCTGACAGGCGAAAAACTGTTTTTT. Its translation: CASSLLTGEKLFF. The entire variable domain, with the rest obtained from reference TRBV7-9 and TRBJ1-4, is as follows: DTGVSQNPRHKITKRGQNVTFRCDPISEHNRLYWYRQTLGQGPEFLTYFQNEAQLEKSRLLSDRFSAERPKGSFSTLEIQRTEQGDSAMYLCASSLLTGEKLFFGSGTQLSVL.

As to this clone: The sample contains more than one DNA sequence encoding this CDR3. The chain links TRBV5-4 to TRBJ2-3, with no clear D. This CDR3 has 13 amino acids. The V gene lost 5 bases and the J gene lost 4 bases, with 11 bases spanning the gap. Germline CDR1 is SGHNT and CDR2 is YYREEE (reference sequence). The CDR3 region has the DNA TGTGCCAGCAGTTTGACGGGTGCAGATACGCAGTATTTT. This translates into CASSLTGADTQYF.

The genes are TRBV14 and TRBJ2-3; weak D call: TRBD1 (5 bases). The V gene's germline CDR1 is SGHDN and CDR2 FVKESK. This CDR3 is 14 amino acids long. V was clipped by 1 base and J by 4 bases, with 9 bases between them. CDR3 residues: CASSQVDRPDTQYF. The DNA of the CDR3 is TGTGCCAGCAGCCAAGTAGACAGACCAGATACGCAGTATTTT.

This clone was found a few times. The chain links TRBV28 to TRBJ2-2; 13 nucleotides match TRBD2. J lost 7 bases, V lost 6 bases, and 5 bases had no gene match. The CDR3 has 15 residues. From germline, CDR1 is MDHEN and CDR2 SYDVKM. CDR3 residues: CASSRTSGSFGELFF. CDR3 bases: TGTGCCAGCAGCCGGACTAGCGGGAGCTTCGGGGAGCTGTTTTTT.

V gene TRBV5-8 combines with J gene TRBJ2-7; the D gene is possibly TRBD1 (6 bases). From germline, CDR1 is SGHTS and CDR2 YDEGEE. The CDR3 is made up of 13 amino acids. Trimming left V 2 bases short and J 7 bases short, with 13 bases between. The CDR3 loop is CASSFVRGGEQYF. In DNA form, the CDR3 reads TGTGCCAGCAGCTTTGTCCGAGGGGGTGAGCAGTACTTC.

This chain links TRBV6-5 with TRBJ1-3; TRBD1 matches 7 bases. Germline V CDR1 and CDR2: MNHEY, SVGAGI. J lost 0 bases, V lost 4 bases, and 3 bases had no gene match. This CDR3 is 15 amino acids long. The CDR3, as DNA: TGTGCCAGCAGTTCACAGGGGATCTCTGGAAACACCATATATTTT. This gives the protein CASSSQGISGNTIYF.

This rearrangement joins TRBV7-9 to TRBJ1-1, with 9 nucleotides matching TRBD1. J gave up 5 bases and V 5 bases, and 9 bases lay outside the gene matches. Germline CDR1 is SEHNR and CDR2 is FQNEAQ (reference sequence). The CDR3 runs to 15 residues. CDR3 coding DNA: TGTGCCAGCAGCGCGACACAGGGGGCAGAAACTGAAGCTTTCTTT. Encoded protein: CASSATQGAETEAFF.

The chain combines TRBV18 with TRBJ1-1; 8 positions match TRBD1. The CDR3 has 16 amino acids. The germline V gene has CDR1 KGHSH and CDR2 LQKENI. V lost 3 bases to trimming and J lost 4 bases; unmatched junction nucleotides: 10. The CDR3 sequence is CASSPLLPGGITEAFF. DNA of the CDR3: TGTGCCAGCTCACCCCTATTACCAGGGGGCATCACTGAAGCTTTCTTT.

The V gene is TRBV5-1, the J gene TRBJ2-3; 9 bases are a match to TRBD2. J lost 3 bases, V lost 2 bases, and 4 bases had no gene match. This CDR3 has 15 residues. Germline values: CDR1 SGHRS, CDR2 YFSETQ. DNA of the CDR3: TGCGCCAGCAGCTTAGCTAGCGGGATGACAGATACGCAGTATTTT. It encodes CASSLASGMTDTQYF. Supplemented by reference TRBV5-1 and TRBJ2-3, the full variable domain reads KAGVTQTPRYLIKTRGQQVTLSCSPISGHRSVSWYQQTPGQGLQFLFEYFSETQRNKGNFPGRFSGRQFSNSRSEMNVSTLELGDSALYLCASSLASGMTDTQYFGPGTRLTVL.

J is TRBJ2-7 and V is TRBV2; D tentatively fits TRBD1 or TRBD2 (5 bases each). CDR1 is SNHLY and CDR2 is FYNNEI in the germline V gene. This CDR3 spans 15 amino acids. Trimming took 2 bases from V and 4 from J, leaving 15 bases between them. CDR3 bases: TGTGCCAGCAGTGAAAGGAGGCAGGGTCTTTACGAGCAGTACTTC. Translating it yields CASSERRQGLYEQYF.

The genes are TRBV6-5 and TRBJ1-2; a weak D match, TRBD1 (6 bases). The CDR3 is 11 residues long. Germline lookup yields CDR1 MNHEY and CDR2 SVGAGI. The V and J ends lost 9 bases and 2 bases respectively, with 7 bases between them. The CDR3 spells CASGTNYGYTF. The DNA of the CDR3 is TGTGCCAGTGGGACAAACTATGGCTACACCTTC.

The chain has TRBV15 and TRBJ2-6; 7 bases are a match to TRBD1. Looked up from germline, CDR1 is LNHNV and CDR2 is YYDKDF (reference sequence). The CDR3 has 18 amino acids. With 3 bases clipped from V and 3 bases from J, the junction kept 11 bases outside the gene matches. The CDR3 here is CATSSEPKGAYGANVLTF. DNA of the CDR3: TGTGCCACCAGCAGCGAACCCAAGGGGGCGTATGGGGCCAACGTCCTGACTTTC.